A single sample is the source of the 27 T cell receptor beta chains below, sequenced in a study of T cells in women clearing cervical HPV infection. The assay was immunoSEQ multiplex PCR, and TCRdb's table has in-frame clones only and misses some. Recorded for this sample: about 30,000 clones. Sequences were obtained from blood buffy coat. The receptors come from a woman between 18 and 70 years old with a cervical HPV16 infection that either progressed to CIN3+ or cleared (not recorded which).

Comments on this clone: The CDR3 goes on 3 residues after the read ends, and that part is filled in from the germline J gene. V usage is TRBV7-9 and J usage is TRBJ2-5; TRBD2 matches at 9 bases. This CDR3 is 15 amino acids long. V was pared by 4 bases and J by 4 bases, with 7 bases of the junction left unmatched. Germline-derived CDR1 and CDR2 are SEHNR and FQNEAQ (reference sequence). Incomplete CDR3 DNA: TGTGCCAGCAGCTCAGGGATAGCGGGAGCAGAGACC. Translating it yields CASSSGIAGAET. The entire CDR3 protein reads CASSSGIAGAETQYF.

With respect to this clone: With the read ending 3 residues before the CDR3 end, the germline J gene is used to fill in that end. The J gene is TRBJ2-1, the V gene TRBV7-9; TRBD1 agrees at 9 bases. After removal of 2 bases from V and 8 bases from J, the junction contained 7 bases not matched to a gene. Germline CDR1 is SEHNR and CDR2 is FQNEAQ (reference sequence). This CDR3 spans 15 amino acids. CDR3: CASSLTSTGGDEQFF. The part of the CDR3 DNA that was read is TGTGCCAGCAGCTTAACCTCGACAGGGGGAGATGAG.

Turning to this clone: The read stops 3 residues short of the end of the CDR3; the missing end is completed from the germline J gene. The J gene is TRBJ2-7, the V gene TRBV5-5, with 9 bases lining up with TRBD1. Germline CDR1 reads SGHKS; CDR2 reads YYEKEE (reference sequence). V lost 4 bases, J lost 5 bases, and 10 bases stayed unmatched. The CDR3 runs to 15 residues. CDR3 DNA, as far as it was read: TGTGCCAGCAGCCCCTCGACAGGGGGAAGGAACGAG. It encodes CASSPSTGGRNE. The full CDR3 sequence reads CASSPSTGGRNEQYF.

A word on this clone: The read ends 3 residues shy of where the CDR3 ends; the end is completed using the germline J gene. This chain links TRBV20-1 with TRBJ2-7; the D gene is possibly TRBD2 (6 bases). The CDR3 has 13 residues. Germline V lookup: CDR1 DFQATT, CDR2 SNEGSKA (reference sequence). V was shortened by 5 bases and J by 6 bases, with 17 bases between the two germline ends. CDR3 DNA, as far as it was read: TGCAGTGCTCCCCTCCGGCGGGGACGCGAG. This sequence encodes CSAPLRRGRE. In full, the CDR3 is CSAPLRRGREQYF.

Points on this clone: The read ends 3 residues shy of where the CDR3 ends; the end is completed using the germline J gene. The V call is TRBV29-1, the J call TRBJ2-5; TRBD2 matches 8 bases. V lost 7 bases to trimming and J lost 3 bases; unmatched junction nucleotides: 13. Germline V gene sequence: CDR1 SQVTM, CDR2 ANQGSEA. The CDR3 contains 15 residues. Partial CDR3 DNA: TGCAGCGCCCTTTGGGCTAGCGGGTGGGAAGAGACC. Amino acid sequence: CSALWASGWEET. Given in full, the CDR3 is CSALWASGWEETQYF.

Incomplete CDR3 DNA: TGTGCCAGCAGTGAACGAAGGACAGGGCTTTCTGGGGCCAACGTC. Protein: CASSERRTGLSGANV. Given in full, the CDR3 is CASSERRTGLSGANVLTF. The genes are TRBV6-1 and TRBJ2-6; 8 nucleotides agree with TRBD1. Read sequence stops 3 residues before the CDR3 end, and the germline J gene provides the missing end. The germline V gene encodes CDR1 MNHNS and CDR2 SASEGT. The CDR3 runs 18 residues. The J segment lost 1 base and the V segment lost 2 bases, leaving 7 bases of the junction unmatched.

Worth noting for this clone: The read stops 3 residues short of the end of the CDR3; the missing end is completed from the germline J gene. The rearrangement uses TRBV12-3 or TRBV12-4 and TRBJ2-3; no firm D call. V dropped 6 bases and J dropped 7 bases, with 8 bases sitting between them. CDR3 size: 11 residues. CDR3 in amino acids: CASSYDHTQYF. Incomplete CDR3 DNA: TGTGCCAGCAGCTACGATCATACG.

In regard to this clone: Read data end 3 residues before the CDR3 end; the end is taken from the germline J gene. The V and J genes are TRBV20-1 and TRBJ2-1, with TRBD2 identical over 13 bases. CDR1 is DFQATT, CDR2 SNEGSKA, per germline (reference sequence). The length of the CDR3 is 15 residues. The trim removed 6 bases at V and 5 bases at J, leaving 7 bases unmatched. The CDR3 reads CSAWGGLAGDNEQFF. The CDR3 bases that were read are TGCAGTGCATGGGGCGGACTAGCGGGGGACAATGAG.

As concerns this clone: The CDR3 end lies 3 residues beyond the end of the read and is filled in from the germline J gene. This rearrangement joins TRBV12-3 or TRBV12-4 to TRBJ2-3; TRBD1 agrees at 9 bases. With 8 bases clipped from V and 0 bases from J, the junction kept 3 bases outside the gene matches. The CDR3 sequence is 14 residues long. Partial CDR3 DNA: TGTGCCAGCGAGGGACAGGGTAGCACAGATACG. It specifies CASEGQGSTDT. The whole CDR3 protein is CASEGQGSTDTQYF.

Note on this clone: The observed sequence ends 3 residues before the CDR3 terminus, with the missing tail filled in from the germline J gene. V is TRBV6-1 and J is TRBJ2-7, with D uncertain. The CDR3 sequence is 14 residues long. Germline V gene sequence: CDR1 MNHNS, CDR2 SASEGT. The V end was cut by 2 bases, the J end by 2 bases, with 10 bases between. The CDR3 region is CASSESTATYEQYF. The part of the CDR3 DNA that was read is TGTGCCAGCAGTGAAAGCACCGCTACCTACGAG.

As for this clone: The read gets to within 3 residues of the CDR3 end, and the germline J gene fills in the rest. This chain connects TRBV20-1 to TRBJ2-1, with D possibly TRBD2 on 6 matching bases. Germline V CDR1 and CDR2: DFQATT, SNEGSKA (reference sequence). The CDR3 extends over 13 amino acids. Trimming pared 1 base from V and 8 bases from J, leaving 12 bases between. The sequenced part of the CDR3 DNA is TGCAGTGCTAGAGTCCGGGGGTGGTATGAG. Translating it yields CSARVRGWYE. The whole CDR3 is CSARVRGWYEQFF.

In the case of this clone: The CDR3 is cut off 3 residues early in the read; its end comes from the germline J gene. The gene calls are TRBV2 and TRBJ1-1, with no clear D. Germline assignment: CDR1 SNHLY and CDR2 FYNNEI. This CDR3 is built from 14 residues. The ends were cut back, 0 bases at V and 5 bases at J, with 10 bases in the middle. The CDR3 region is CASSEAPSRTEAFF. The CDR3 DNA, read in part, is TGTGCCAGCAGTGAAGCTCCCTCGAGGACTGAA.

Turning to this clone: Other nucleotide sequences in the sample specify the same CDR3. CDR3 bases read: TGTGCCAGCAGCTTAACGGGGGGCCTCTACAATGAG. Its protein is CASSLTGGLYNE. The full-length CDR3 reads as CASSLTGGLYNEQFF. V gene TRBV7-9 combines with J gene TRBJ2-1; tentatively, D is TRBD2 (7 bases). The read gets to within 3 residues of the CDR3 end, and the germline J gene fills in the rest. The V end lost 2 bases, the J end lost 3 bases, and 11 bases lay between the germline ends. Germline CDR1 SEHNR, CDR2 FQNEAQ (reference sequence). CDR3 size: 15 residues.

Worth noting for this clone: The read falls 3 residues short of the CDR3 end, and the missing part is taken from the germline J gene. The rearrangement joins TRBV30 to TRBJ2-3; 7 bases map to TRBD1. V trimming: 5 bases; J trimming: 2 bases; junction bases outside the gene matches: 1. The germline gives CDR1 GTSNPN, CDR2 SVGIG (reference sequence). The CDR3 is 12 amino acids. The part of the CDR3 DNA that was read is TGTGCCTGGGACAGGGCCACAGATACG. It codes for CAWDRATDT. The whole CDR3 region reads CAWDRATDTQYF.

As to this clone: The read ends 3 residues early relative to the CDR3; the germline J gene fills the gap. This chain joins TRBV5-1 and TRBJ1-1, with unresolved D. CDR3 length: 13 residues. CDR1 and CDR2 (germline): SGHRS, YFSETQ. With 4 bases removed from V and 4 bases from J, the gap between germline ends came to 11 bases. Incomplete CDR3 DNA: TGCGCCAGCAGCCTTGAGGGCCTCACTGAA. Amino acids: CASSLEGLTE. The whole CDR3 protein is CASSLEGLTEAFF.

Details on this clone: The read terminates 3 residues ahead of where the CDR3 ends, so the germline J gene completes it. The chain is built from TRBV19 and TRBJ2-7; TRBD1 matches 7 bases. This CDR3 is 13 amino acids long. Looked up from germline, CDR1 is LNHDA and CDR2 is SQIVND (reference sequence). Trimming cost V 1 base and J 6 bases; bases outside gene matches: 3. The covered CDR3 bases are TGTGCCAGTAGTATAGGACAGGGTTTCGAG. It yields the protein CASSIGQGFE. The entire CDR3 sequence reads CASSIGQGFEQYF.

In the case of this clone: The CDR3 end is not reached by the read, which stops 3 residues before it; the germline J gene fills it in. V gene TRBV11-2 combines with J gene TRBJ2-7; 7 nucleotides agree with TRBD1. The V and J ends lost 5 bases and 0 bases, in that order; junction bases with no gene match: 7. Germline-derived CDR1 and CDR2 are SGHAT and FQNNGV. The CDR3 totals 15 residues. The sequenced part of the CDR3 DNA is TGTGCCAGCAGCCAAAACCGGGACAGCTCCTACGAG. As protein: CASSQNRDSSYE. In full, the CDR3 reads CASSQNRDSSYEQYF. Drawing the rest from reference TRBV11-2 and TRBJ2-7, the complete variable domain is EAGVAQSPRYKIIEKRQSVAFWCNPISGHATLYWYQQILGQGPKLLIQFQNNGVVDDSQLPKDRFSAERLKGVDSTLKIQPAKLEDSAVYLCASSQNRDSSYEQYFGPGTRLTVT.

CDR3 sequence reads: CASSEGLATYNEQFF. CDR3 DNA, as far as it was read: TGTGCCAGCAGTGAAGGACTAGCCACCTACAATGAG. The gene calls are TRBV6-1 and TRBJ2-1, with 7 bases aligning to TRBD2. The read ends 3 residues early relative to the CDR3; the germline J gene fills the gap. The ends lost 1 base at V and 2 bases at J; junction bases unmatched: 2. The CDR3 sequence is 15 residues long. Germline loops: CDR1 MNHNS, CDR2 SASEGT.

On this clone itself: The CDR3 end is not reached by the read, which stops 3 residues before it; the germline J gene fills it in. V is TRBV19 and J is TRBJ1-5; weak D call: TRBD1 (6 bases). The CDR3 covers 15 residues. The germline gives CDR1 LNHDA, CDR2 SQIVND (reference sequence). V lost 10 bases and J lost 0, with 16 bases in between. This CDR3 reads CATGGSPNSNQPQHF. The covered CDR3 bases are TGTGCCACGGGGGGCAGTCCCAATAGCAATCAGCCC.

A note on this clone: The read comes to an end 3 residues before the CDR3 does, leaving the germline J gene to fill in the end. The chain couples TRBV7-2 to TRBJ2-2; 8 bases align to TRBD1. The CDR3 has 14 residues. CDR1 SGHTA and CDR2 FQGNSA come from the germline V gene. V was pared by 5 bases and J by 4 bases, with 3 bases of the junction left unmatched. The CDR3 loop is CASSRDRITGELFF. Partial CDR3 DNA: TGTGCCAGCAGCCGGGACAGGATCACCGGGGAG.

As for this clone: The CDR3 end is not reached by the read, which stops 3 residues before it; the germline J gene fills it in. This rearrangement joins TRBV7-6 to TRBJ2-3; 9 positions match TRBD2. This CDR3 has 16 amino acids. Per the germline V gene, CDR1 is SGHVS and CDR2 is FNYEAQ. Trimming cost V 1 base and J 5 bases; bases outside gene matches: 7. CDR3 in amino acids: CASSLGLAEGRDTQYF. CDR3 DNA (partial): TGTGCCAGCAGCTTAGGACTAGCGGAAGGTAGAGATACG.

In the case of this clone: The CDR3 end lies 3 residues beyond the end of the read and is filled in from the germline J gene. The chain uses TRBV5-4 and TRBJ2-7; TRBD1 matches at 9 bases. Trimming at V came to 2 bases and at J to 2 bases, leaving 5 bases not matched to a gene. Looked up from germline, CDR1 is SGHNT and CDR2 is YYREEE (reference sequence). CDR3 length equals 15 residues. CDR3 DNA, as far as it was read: TGTGCCAGCAGCTTCACCGGGACAGGGACCTACGAG. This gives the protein CASSFTGTGTYE. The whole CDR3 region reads CASSFTGTGTYEQYF.

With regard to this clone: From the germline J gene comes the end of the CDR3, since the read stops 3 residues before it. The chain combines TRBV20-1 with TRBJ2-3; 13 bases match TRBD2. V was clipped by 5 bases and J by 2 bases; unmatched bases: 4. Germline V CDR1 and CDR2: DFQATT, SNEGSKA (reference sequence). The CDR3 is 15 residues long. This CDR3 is CSAPTSGGSTDTQYF. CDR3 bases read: TGCAGTGCTCCGACTAGCGGGGGGTCCACAGATACG.

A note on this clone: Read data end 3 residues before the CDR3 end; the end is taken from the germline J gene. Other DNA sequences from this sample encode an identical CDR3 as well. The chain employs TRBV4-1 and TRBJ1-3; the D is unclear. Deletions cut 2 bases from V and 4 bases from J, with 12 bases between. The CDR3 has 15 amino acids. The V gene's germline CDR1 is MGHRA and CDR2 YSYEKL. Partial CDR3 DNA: TGCGCCAGCAGCCAAAATCCCTCGCTAGGAAACACC. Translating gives CASSQNPSLGNT. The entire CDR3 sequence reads CASSQNPSLGNTIYF.

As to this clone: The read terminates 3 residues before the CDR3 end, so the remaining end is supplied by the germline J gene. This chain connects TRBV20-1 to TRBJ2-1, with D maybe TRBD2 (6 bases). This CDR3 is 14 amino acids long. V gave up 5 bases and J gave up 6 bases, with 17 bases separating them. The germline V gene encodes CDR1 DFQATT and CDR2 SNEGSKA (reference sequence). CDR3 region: CSASRAGSFNEQFF. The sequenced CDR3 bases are TGCAGTGCTTCTCGTGCGGGAAGTTTCAATGAG.

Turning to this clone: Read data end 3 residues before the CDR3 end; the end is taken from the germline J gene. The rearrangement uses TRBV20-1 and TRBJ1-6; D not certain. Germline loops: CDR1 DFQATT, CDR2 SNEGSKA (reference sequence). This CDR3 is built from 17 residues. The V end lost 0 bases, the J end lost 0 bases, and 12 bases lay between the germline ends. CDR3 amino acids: CSARDHDASSYNSPLHF. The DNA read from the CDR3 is TGCAGTGCTAGAGATCATGATGCGAGCTCCTATAATTCACCC.

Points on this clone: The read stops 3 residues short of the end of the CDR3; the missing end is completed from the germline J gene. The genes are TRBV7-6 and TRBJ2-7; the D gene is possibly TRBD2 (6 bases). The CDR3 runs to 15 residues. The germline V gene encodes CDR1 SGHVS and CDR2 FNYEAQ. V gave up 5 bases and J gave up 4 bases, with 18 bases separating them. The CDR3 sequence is CASSLGTSLNYEQYF. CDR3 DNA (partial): TGTGCCAGCAGCCTCGGGACTTCTCTAAATTACGAG. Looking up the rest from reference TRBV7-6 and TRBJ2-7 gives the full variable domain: GAGVSQSPRYKVTKRGQDVALRCDPISGHVSLYWYRQALGQGPEFLTYFNYEAQQDKSGLPNDRFSAERPEGSISTLTIQRTEQRDSAMYRCASSLGTSLNYEQYFGPGTRLTVT.